This T cell receptor (beta chain) was found in a study of blood T cell repertoires in COVID-19. For the study at large: The study drew acute and convalescent COVID-19 samples from the United States, Italy and Spain. PBMCs, B-cell-depleted T cells, or T cells provided the cDNA or gDNA that made up the material.

Clones were read by immunoSEQ multiplex PCR, and TCRdb kept only the in-frame ones, dropping some. The table shows approximately 500,000 clones, with around 87% occurring only once. Enrollees, about 18 to 95 years old, lived in about two dozen US areas. Cohorts were determined from participant-reported clinical history. The CDR3 covers 15 residues. CDR1 and CDR2 from the germline V gene are SGHAT and FQNNGV. Trimming pared 1 base from V and 3 bases from J, leaving 9 bases between. The specimen was PBMCs or T cells enriched from blood (not recorded which). V usage is TRBV11-2 and J usage is TRBJ1-4; possibly TRBD1 for D (5 bases). The sequence came from a woman aged 40 to 49 who had recovered from COVID-19. CDR3 sequence: CASSLVGAPNEKLFF. In nucleotides, the CDR3 is TGTGCCAGCAGCTTAGTAGGGGCCCCTAATGAAAAACTGTTTTTT.